A selection of T cell receptor beta chains follows, all from one sample in a study of breast tumors, draining lymph nodes, adjacent tissues. TCRdb analysed the multiplex PCR reads with MiXCR anew, one entry per CDR3 protein. The repertoire has about 300,000 distinct CDR3 sequences, about 33% of them found once; the top ten carry 0.85% to 1.2%. The sequencing sample was made of axillary lymph node tissue. The receptors stem from a female donor with breast cancer. Some clones in this sample may be carry-over from other donors' samples. Each CDR3 is given with its conserved first and last residue. The order of the fields is clone size, D gene, V gene, J gene, CDR3 protein, CDR3 DNA. D genes are given only for firm matches. Size values are once, few and many counts, or a class for expanded clones, and some rows have none.

>many|TRBD1|TRBV5-1|TRBJ1-2
CASSLLGGGDYGYTF
TGCGCCAGCAGCTTGTTGGGAGGGGGCGACTATGGCTACACCTTC
>NA|TRBD2|TRBV19|TRBJ2-4
CASSPSGRYKNIQYF
TGTGCCAGTAGTCCTAGCGGGAGGTACAAAAACATTCAGTACTTC
>NA|TRBD2|TRBV20-1|TRBJ2-7
CSARSSSGFPEPYF
TGCAGTGCTAGGTCGTCTAGCGGGTTCCCCGAGCCGTACTTC
>NA|TRBD1|TRBV29-1|TRBJ2-5
CSVVAGQGQPQYF
TGCAGCGTAGTGGCGGGACAGGGGCAGCCCCAGTACTTC
>many|NA|TRBV11-1|TRBJ2-5
CASSLGVETQYF
TGTGCCAGCAGCTTAGGCGTAGAGACCCAGTACTTC
>many|NA|TRBV7-9|TRBJ1-2
CASSSTGSMYGYTF
TGTGCCAGCAGCTCGACGGGCAGCATGTATGGCTACACCTTC
>NA|TRBD1|TRBV7-8|TRBJ1-6
CARGRGFYSPLHF
TGTGCTAGGGGCAGGGGGTTTTATTCACCCCTCCACTTT
>many|TRBD2|TRBV7-2|TRBJ2-7
CASSLEGASGSYEQYF
TGTGCCAGCAGCTTAGAGGGGGCTAGCGGGAGCTACGAGCAGTACTTC
>many|NA|TRBV10-3|TRBJ2-1
CAISERDRSYNEQFF
TGTGCCATCAGTGAACGGGACCGCTCCTACAATGAGCAGTTCTTC
>many|NA|TRBV6-1|TRBJ2-7
CASQGSGEQYF
TGTGCCTCCCAGGGCAGCGGTGAGCAGTACTTC
>once|TRBD2|TRBV5-5|TRBJ2-5
CASSPILAGPQGAQYF
TGTGCCAGCAGCCCGATACTAGCGGGGCCACAAGGGGCCCAGTACTTC
>many|NA|TRBV29-1|TRBJ2-7
CSVELGTYEQYF
TGCAGCGTTGAGCTGGGAACCTACGAGCAGTACTTC
>many|NA|TRBV10-3|TRBJ1-2
CAISEGPGSYGYTF
TGTGCCATCAGTGAGGGTCCGGGGAGCTATGGCTACACCTTC
>many|NA|TRBV5-6|TRBJ2-3
CASSLFGPDTQYF
TGTGCCAGCAGCTTGTTTGGGCCAGATACGCAGTATTTT
>NA|NA|TRBV15|TRBJ1-2
CATSSVDQYGYTF
TGTGCCACCAGCAGCGTTGATCAGTATGGCTACACCTTC
>few|NA|TRBV7-3|TRBJ1-1
CASSLGASTEAFF
TGTGCCAGCAGCTTAGGGGCCAGCACTGAAGCTTTCTTT
>NA|NA|TRBV7-2|TRBJ2-6
CASSSSGGANVLTF
TGTGCCAGCAGCTCCTCGGGAGGGGCCAACGTCCTGACTTTC
>many|NA|TRBV29-1|TRBJ1-2
CSVVVLANYGYTF
TGCAGCGTTGTCGTCTTAGCTAACTATGGCTACACCTTC
>many|NA|TRBV12-3/TRBV12-4|TRBJ2-1
CASRKGLINEQFF
TGTGCCAGCAGAAAGGGACTCATAAATGAGCAGTTCTTC
>NA|TRBD1|TRBV30|TRBJ2-7
CAWSGQGAYEQYF
TGTGCCTGGAGCGGACAGGGGGCGTACGAGCAGTACTTC
>many|NA|TRBV4-2|TRBJ1-2
CASSHRGRYGYTF
TGTGCCAGCAGCCACCGGGGCCGCTATGGCTACACCTTC
>NA|NA|TRBV28|TRBJ1-4
CASTGQNEKLFF
TGTGCCAGCACCGGACAGAATGAAAAACTGTTTTTT
>many|NA|TRBV20-1|TRBJ2-7
CSAQSSYEQYF
TGCAGTGCGCAGAGCTCCTACGAGCAGTACTTC
>many|TRBD1|TRBV5-8|TRBJ2-1
CASRDGQGLNEQFF
TGTGCCAGCAGGGACGGACAGGGTCTCAATGAGCAGTTCTTC
>many|NA|TRBV25-1|TRBJ2-3
CASSGSGGDLDTQYF
TGTGCCAGCAGTGGGTCGGGCGGGGACCTAGATACGCAGTATTTT
>many|NA|TRBV19|TRBJ2-3
CASSIGSTDTQYF
TGTGCCAGTAGTATCGGGAGCACAGATACGCAGTATTTT
>many|NA|TRBV4-1|TRBJ2-7
CASSHPLRGEQYF
TGCGCCAGCAGCCATCCTCTAAGGGGGGAGCAGTACTTC
>few|TRBD2|TRBV6-6|TRBJ2-1
CASSYSTSGGFPGTYNEQFF
TGTGCCAGCAGTTACTCGACCAGCGGGGGTTTTCCGGGCACCTACAATGAGCAGTTCTTC
>many|NA|TRBV7-9|TRBJ2-3
CASSPSMGEGTDTQYF
TGTGCCAGCAGCCCCTCGATGGGGGAGGGCACAGATACGCAGTATTTT
>few|TRBD2|TRBV3-1|TRBJ2-7
CASSQERLAGGGEYF
TGTGCCAGCAGCCAGGAGAGACTAGCGGGAGGGGGCGAGTACTTC
>many|TRBD2|TRBV5-1|TRBJ2-1
CASSLYSGSHEFF
TGCGCCAGCAGCTTATACAGCGGGAGTCACGAGTTCTTC
>NA|NA|TRBV11-3|TRBJ2-5
CASSRQGGETQYF
TGTGCCAGCAGTAGACAGGGAGGCGAGACCCAGTACTTC
>many|NA|TRBV2|TRBJ2-3
CASSPAAGISTDTQYF
TGTGCCAGCAGCCCGGCGGCGGGGATAAGCACAGATACGCAGTATTTT
>few|TRBD2|TRBV27|TRBJ2-2
CASSWDPGGVGELFF
TGTGCCAGCAGTTGGGACCCCGGGGGGGTAGGGGAGCTGTTTTTT
>once|NA|TRBV20-1|TRBJ2-3
CSARGQNTQSF
TGCAGTGCTAGGGGACAAAATACGCAGTCTTTT
>many|NA|TRBV19|TRBJ2-1
CASRPSLNTRLSGRQRNEQFF
TGTGCCAGCCGACCTTCTTTAAACACCCGTCTTTCCGGCAGGCAGCGCAATGAGCAGTTCTTC
>many|NA|TRBV20-1|TRBJ1-6
CSASRVSSYNSPLHF
TGCAGTGCTTCACGTGTGAGCTCCTATAATTCACCCCTCCACTTT
>many|TRBD2|TRBV7-3|TRBJ2-6
CASSTRGEQVRGSGANVLTF
TGTGCCAGCAGCACCCGGGGGGAACAGGTGCGGGGCTCTGGGGCCAACGTCCTGACTTTC
>NA|NA|TRBV20-1|TRBJ1-5
CSAFLQSQETQHF
TGCAGTGCTTTCCTGCAGAGTCAAGAGACCCAGCATTTT
>many|NA|TRBV11-3|TRBJ1-2
CASRPGYHLGGYTF
TGTGCCAGCAGACCGGGGTATCATCTCGGGGGCTACACCTTC
>many|NA|TRBV19|TRBJ1-5
CASNREVDQPQHF
TGTGCCAGTAACAGGGAAGTGGATCAGCCCCAGCATTTT
>many|TRBD2|TRBV7-8|TRBJ2-3
CASSPRLAGVIDTQYF
TGTGCCAGCAGCCCTAGACTAGCGGGAGTGATAGATACGCAGTATTTT
>many|TRBD2|TRBV12-3/TRBV12-4|TRBJ2-7
CASSGGSSGIVYEQYF
TGTGCCAGCAGTGGGGGTTCTAGCGGGATTGTCTACGAGCAGTACTTC
>many|TRBD1|TRBV2|TRBJ2-6
CASRRDRALSSGANVLTF
TGTGCCAGCAGAAGGGACAGGGCGTTAAGCTCTGGGGCCAACGTCCTGACTTTC
>many|NA|TRBV6-5|TRBJ2-2
CASGRTGELFF
TGTGCCAGCGGGCGCACCGGGGAGCTGTTTTTT
>many|NA|TRBV6-2/TRBV6-3|TRBJ2-7
CASSAGTLEQYF
TGTGCCAGCAGTGCCGGGACACTCGAGCAGTACTTC
>many|NA|TRBV15|TRBJ2-1
CATSRVGGDNEQFF
TGTGCCACCAGCAGAGTTGGTGGAGACAATGAGCAGTTCTTC
>many|NA|TRBV11-1|TRBJ2-3
CASSLSFSDTQYF
TGTGCCAGCAGCTTAAGTTTTTCGGATACGCAGTATTTT
>NA|TRBD2|TRBV3-1|TRBJ2-2
CASSRYSGRASNTGELFF
TGTGCCAGCAGCCGTTATAGCGGGAGAGCCTCGAACACCGGGGAGCTGTTTTTT
>many|NA|TRBV19|TRBJ1-3
CASIPTRGAYSGNTIYF
TGTGCCAGTATCCCAACACGCGGGGCTTACTCTGGAAACACCATATATTTT
>many|TRBD1|TRBV19|TRBJ2-6
CASHGTGSTSGANVLTF
TGTGCCAGCCACGGGACAGGCTCGACCTCTGGGGCCAACGTCCTGACTTTC
>many|TRBD2|TRBV7-6|TRBJ2-1
CASSSLAGGGNEQFF
TGTGCCAGCAGCTCACTAGCGGGAGGCGGCAATGAGCAGTTCTTC
>NA|TRBD1|TRBV7-2|TRBJ2-5
CASSPGTEIQETQYF
TGTGCCAGCAGCCCTGGGACAGAAATCCAAGAGACCCAGTACTTC
>many|TRBD2|TRBV12-3/TRBV12-4|TRBJ2-7
CASSHIARFGLAGGETSYEQYF
TGTGCCAGCAGTCATATCGCCCGGTTCGGACTAGCGGGAGGAGAGACGTCCTACGAGCAGTACTTC
>NA|NA|TRBV20-1|TRBJ1-2
CSARGKGDYGYTF
TGCAGTGCTAGAGGGAAGGGGGACTATGGCTACACCTTC
>many|TRBD2|TRBV20-1|TRBJ2-1
CSASPGLALVQFF
TGCAGTGCTAGTCCTGGACTAGCCCTCGTGCAGTTCTTC
>once|NA|TRBV25-1|TRBJ1-5
CASSESGGIGQSQHF
TGCGCCAGCAGTGAATCGGGGGGTATAGGTCAGTCCCAGCATTTT
>NA|TRBD2|TRBV20-1|TRBJ2-1
CSARIRTSSSNEQFF
TGCAGTGCTAGGATCCGGACTAGCTCCTCCAATGAGCAGTTCTTC
>NA|NA|TRBV6-5|TRBJ2-1
CASKPISGTHCNEQFF
TGTGCCAGCAAACCTATTTCCGGGACACACTGCAATGAGCAGTTCTTC